The present TCR beta chain was sequenced within a study of blood T cell repertoires in COVID-19. The CDR3 has 13 residues. V was clipped by 1 base and J by 3 bases, with 8 bases between them. Germline V gene data show CDR1 as SGHRS and CDR2 as YFSETQ. Repertoires were generated with immunoSEQ multiplex PCR, while TCRdb's copy carries only in-frame clones and drops some. The sample has some 140,000 clones, about 86% seen once; the top ten hold 2.4%. Grouping used clinical history reported by participants in a survey and questionnaire. This rearrangement joins TRBV5-1 to TRBJ2-7; D possibly corresponds to TRBD1 (5 bases). Sequenced input: PBMCs or T cells enriched from blood (not recorded which). This TCR derives from a man in his forties with acute COVID-19. CDR3: CASSLRRDYEQYF. CDR3 sequence (DNA): TGCGCCAGCAGCTTGCGCAGGGACTACGAGCAGTACTTC.